Given below is one T cell receptor beta chain in context. The antigen is not known. These data are taken from a study of OX40 agonist ivuxolimab in advanced cancers. Study-wide background: Across the patients, intravenous ivuxolimab was delivered every 2 weeks at 0.01 to 10 mg/kg.

Generated by immunoSEQ multiplex PCR, the TCRdb table keeps only in-frame clones and is missing some. The table has approximately 81,000 clones, about 88% seen once. V gave up 2 bases and J gave up 4 bases; unmatched junction bases: 4. The CDR3 length is 16 residues. Germline V gene data show CDR1 as KGHSH and CDR2 as LQKENI. Study-wide results and caveats: The CD4+ and CD8+ T cells in the blood had expanded clonally by week 6 at 0.1 to 3.0 mg/kg.

If patients had autoimmune disease history or systemic immunosuppression, they were excluded. Drawing of blood for sampling happened at baseline, at cycle 4 day 1, and at cycle 7 day 1. This rearrangement joins TRBV18 to TRBJ2-7; 14 bases are shared with TRBD2. Sequencing used CD4+ or CD8+ T cells sorted from blood, obtained in a trial of the OX40 agonist ivuxolimab. The receptor was derived from an adult with an advanced solid tumor such as melanoma, head and neck, liver or kidney cancer. CDR3 nucleotide sequence: TGTGCCAGCTCACCATGGGGGACTAGCGGGAGTTACGAGCAGTACTTC. Amino acid sequence: CASSPWGTSGSYEQYF.